The next 7 T cell receptor beta chains were all read from a single sample in a study of OX40 agonist ivuxolimab in advanced cancers. Sequencing used immunoSEQ multiplex PCR; TCRdb keeps in-frame clones, though not all of them. In the table there are approximately 17,000 clones, almost 85% of which are singletons. The specimen comprised CD4+ or CD8+ T cells sorted from blood, sampled in a trial of the OX40 agonist ivuxolimab. These receptors originate from an adult with an advanced solid tumor such as melanoma, head and neck, liver or kidney cancer.

V usage is TRBV9 and J usage is TRBJ1-3, with D hard to call. Trimming took 0 bases from V and 10 from J, leaving 8 bases between them. Germline lookup yields CDR1 SGDLS and CDR2 YYNGEE. The CDR3 loop spans 12 amino acids. CDR3 protein: CASSVGSLTIYF. CDR3 in DNA: TGTGCCAGCAGCGTAGGTTCCCTGACCATATATTTT.

A word on this clone: The junction shows a germline mismatch at one end, possibly a read error. This CDR3 is also generated by other DNA sequences in the sample. The chain combines TRBV7-6 with TRBJ2-7, with 8 nucleotides matching TRBD1. Germline V CDR1 and CDR2: SGHVS, FNYEAQ. The CDR3 contains 13 residues. The CDR3 DNA reads as TGTGCCAGTAGCTCAGGGACAGGTTACGAGCAGTACTTC. It codes for CASSSGTGYEQYF. The full variable domain, rest sourced from reference TRBV7-6 and TRBJ2-7, is GAGVSQSPRYKVTKRGQDVALRCDPISGHVSLYWYRQALGQGPEFLTYFNYEAQQDKSGLPNDRFSAERPEGSISTLTIQRTEQRDSAMYRCASSSGTGYEQYFGPGTRLTVT.

V and J are TRBV4-1 and TRBJ1-3; no clear D gene. Trimming left V 1 base short and J 0 bases short, with 4 bases between. Germline assignment: CDR1 MGHRA and CDR2 YSYEKL. CDR3 length equals 14 residues. Here the CDR3 DNA reads TGCGCCAGCAGCCAAGGAATCTCTGGAAACACCATATATTTT. Translation: CASSQGISGNTIYF.

CDR3 region: CASSSPWTGESEQYF. CDR3 in DNA: TGCGCCAGCAGCTCACCCTGGACAGGGGAAAGCGAGCAGTACTTC. The V gene is TRBV5-1, the J gene TRBJ2-7; TRBD1 matches 9 bases. V trimming: 3 bases; J trimming: 6 bases; junction bases outside the gene matches: 10. Germline V CDR1 and CDR2: SGHRS, YFSETQ. CDR3 size: 15 residues.

CDR3 bases: TGCGCCAGCAGCCAAGTCTTGGAGCGGGGAGTCACTGAAGCTTTCTTT. Protein sequence: CASSQVLERGVTEAFF. The chain uses TRBV4-1 and TRBJ1-1; D is unresolved. This CDR3 contains 16 residues. Trimming stripped 1 base from V and 4 bases from J, with 16 bases between. The germline V gene encodes CDR1 MGHRA and CDR2 YSYEKL.

The V gene is TRBV27, the J gene TRBJ2-5, with 7 bases that match TRBD1. J was trimmed by 9 bases and V by 10 bases; bases with no gene match: 17. CDR1 and CDR2 (germline): MNHEY, SMNVEV (reference sequence). This CDR3 has 14 amino acids. Here the CDR3 reads CATRQGQHSRSQYF. In nucleotides, the CDR3 is TGTGCCACTCGACAGGGCCAACACTCGAGGTCCCAGTACTTC.

The chain employs TRBV4-1 and TRBJ1-4; no clear D. Germline CDR1 reads MGHRA; CDR2 reads YSYEKL. The CDR3 loop spans 15 amino acids. V was trimmed by 5 bases and J by 8 bases, leaving 18 bases between them. CDR3 bases: TGCGCCAGCAGCTCATACCCCCGGGAGGACGAAAAACTGTTTTTT. It encodes CASSSYPREDEKLFF.